The 6 T cell receptor beta chains below all came from one sample that was sequenced in a study of cytomegalovirus exposure and HLA in healthy donors. The PCR had 60 Vbeta and 13 Jbeta primers. Data came from immunoSEQ multiplex PCR; TCRdb stores just in-frame clones and leaves some out. The repertoire has 90,000 to 100,000 clones, 78% of them found once; the top ten carry about 3.5%. Sequencing used PBMCs. These receptors were collected from a woman in her 40s in good health and CMV-seronegative.

The chain is built from TRBV7-9 and TRBJ2-6; D ambiguous. This CDR3 region has 15 residues. Per germline, CDR1 SEHNR and CDR2 FQNEAQ (reference sequence). Trimming removed 7 bases from V and 0 bases from J, with 10 bases in between. The CDR3 sequence is CASTSSVSGANVLTF. CDR3 nucleotide sequence: TGTGCCAGCACCTCCTCAGTCTCTGGGGCCAACGTCCTGACTTTC. The complete variable domain, with remaining parts taken from reference TRBV7-9 and TRBJ2-6, reads DTGVSQNPRHKITKRGQNVTFRCDPISEHNRLYWYRQTLGQGPEFLTYFQNEAQLEKSRLLSDRFSAERPKGSFSTLEIQRTEQGDSAMYLCASTSSVSGANVLTFGAGSRLTVL.

J is TRBJ2-3 and V is TRBV27; 10 nucleotides line up with TRBD1. This CDR3 is built from 14 residues. The V and J ends lost 0 bases and 9 bases, in that order; junction bases with no gene match: 3. CDR1 and CDR2 (germline): MNHEY, SMNVEV (reference sequence). The CDR3 DNA reads as TGTGCCAGCAGTTTATCCGACAGGGGGCTGACGCAGTATTTT. This translates into CASSLSDRGLTQYF.

The gene calls are TRBV5-1 and TRBJ2-1; possibly TRBD2 for D (6 bases). V lost 0 bases and J lost 6, with 13 bases in between. The CDR3 has 15 residues. In germline, CDR1 is SGHRS, CDR2 YFSETQ. The chain's CDR3 is CASSLDGSRGNEQFF. DNA of the CDR3: TGCGCCAGCAGCTTGGACGGGAGTAGGGGCAATGAGCAGTTCTTC.

Here the CDR3 DNA reads TGCGCCAGCAAGGAGGGAGAGAGCTACAATGAGCAGTTCTTC. The encoded protein is CASKEGESYNEQFF. The rearrangement joins TRBV10-2 to TRBJ2-1; possible D gene TRBD2, 6 bases. V lost 7 bases, J lost 3 bases, and 13 bases lay in between. CDR1 and CDR2 (germline): WSHSY, SAAADI. The CDR3 consists of 14 residues.

The chain uses TRBV11-2 and TRBJ1-4, with 9 bases aligning to TRBD1. CDR3 size: 14 residues. V shed 8 bases and J 0 bases; nucleotides not matched to a gene: 1. CDR1 is SGHAT, CDR2 FQNNGV, per germline. The CDR3 spells CASGQGSTNEKLFF. The CDR3 region has the DNA TGTGCCAGCGGACAGGGGTCAACTAATGAAAAACTGTTTTTT.

This chain joins TRBV7-2 and TRBJ2-1, with 12 positions matching TRBD1. V lost 5 bases and J lost 8; bases outside the gene matches: 7. Per the germline V gene, CDR1 is SGHTA and CDR2 is FQGNSA. The CDR3 runs 15 residues. For the CDR3, the DNA is TGTGCCAGCAGCCCCTCCGGGACAGGGGGCTATGAGCAGTTCTTC. Amino acids: CASSPSGTGGYEQFF. The entire variable domain, with the rest obtained from reference TRBV7-2 and TRBJ2-1, is as follows: GAGVSQSPSNKVTEKGKDVELRCDPISGHTALYWYRQSLGQGLEFLIYFQGNSAPDKSGLPSDRFSAERTGGSVSTLTIQRTQQEDSAVYLCASSPSGTGGYEQFFGPGTRLTVL.